These 30 T cell receptor beta chains originate from one sample sequenced in a study of circulating CD8 cells and anti-PD-1 response in melanoma. Sorting of live CD3+CD8+TCRalphabeta+ cells by PD-1 and/or TIGIT gave four subsets. Using around 14 ng of total RNA, TCR libraries were made with the QIAseq Immune Repertoire TCR panel. TCRdb reprocessed the reads via MiXCR and lists one record per CDR3 protein. In the table there are around 320 distinct CDR3 sequences, 15% of which are singletons. Sequences were derived from CD8+ T cells from PBMCs, sampled at baseline or after one month of anti-PD-1 therapy (not recorded which). The receptor source for this set is a human donor with melanoma.

By frequency in the sample, this clonotype is large. The chain has TRBV2 and TRBJ2-1; 7 positions agree with TRBD1. Germline CDR1 is SNHLY and CDR2 is FYNNEI. Trimming at V came to 4 bases and at J to 5 bases, leaving 2 bases not matched to a gene. CDR3 length: 13 residues. In DNA form, the CDR3 reads TGTGCCAGCAGTGTACAGGGGAACAATGAGCAGTTCTTC. Translation gives CASSVQGNNEQFF.

A note on this clonotype: At one boundary the junction diverges from the germline segment, which might be a read error. V is TRBV24-1 and J is TRBJ2-1; D perhaps matches TRBD2 (5 bases). Germline lookup yields CDR1 KGHDR and CDR2 SFDVKD. The CDR3 loop spans 13 amino acids. CDR3 bases: TGTGCCACCAGAGGTGGCAAGAACAATGAGCGGTCCTTC. It specifies CATRGGKNNERSF.

This clonotype is judged medium-sized. The chain combines TRBV30 with TRBJ2-4, with D maybe TRBD1 (5 bases). V was clipped by 2 bases and J by 0 bases, with 11 bases between them. Germline CDR1 reads GTSNPN; CDR2 reads SVGIG (reference sequence). The CDR3 is 15 amino acids. In DNA, the CDR3 is TGTGCCTGGAGTAGTGGGGCTCTAGCCAAAAACATTCAGTACTTC. Protein: CAWSSGALAKNIQYF.

This clonotype ranks as medium-sized. A much larger clone differs by one base, so this may be a read error. This chain uses TRBV2 with TRBJ2-2; D gene ambiguous. The CDR3 consists of 20 residues. Germline assignment: CDR1 SNHLY and CDR2 FYNNEI. CDR3 region: CASSEWSQARVKANAGELFF. In DNA form, the CDR3 reads TGTGCCAGCAGTGAATGGAGTCAAGCGCGTGTCAAAGCGAACGCCGGGGAGCTGTTTTTT.

This clonotype is medium-sized by share. A much larger clone lies one base from this, so it may be a read error. V is TRBV20-1 and J is TRBJ2-7, with D perhaps TRBD1 or TRBD2 (5 bases each). V gave up 5 bases and J gave up 0 bases, with 14 bases separating them. This CDR3 spans 14 amino acids. The germline V gene has CDR1 DFQATT and CDR2 SNEGSKA (reference sequence). CDR3 in DNA: TGCAGTGCTCCGGGGCAGGGCGTCTCCTACGAGCAGTACTTC. As protein: CSAPGQGVSYEQYF.

This clonotype is labeled as medium-sized. This chain links TRBV9 with TRBJ2-2; D may be TRBD2 (6 bases). Per germline, CDR1 SGDLS and CDR2 YYNGEE. The CDR3 contains 16 residues. The V gene lost 0 bases and the J gene lost 6 bases, with 15 bases spanning the gap. CDR3 in DNA: TGTGCCAGCAGCGTAGATAGCGGACTCACCTCCGGGGAGCTGTTTTTT. Translated: CASSVDSGLTSGELFF.

There are a few counts of this clonotype. This sequence joins TRBV30 and TRBJ1-5; no definite D call. Trimming stripped 0 bases from V and 9 bases from J, with 6 bases between. CDR1 and CDR2 from the germline V gene are GTSNPN and SVGIG (reference sequence). CDR3 length equals 11 residues. CDR3 amino acids: CAWSVTGPQHF. In DNA form, the CDR3 reads TGTGCCTGGAGTGTTACCGGGCCCCAGCATTTT.

About this clonotype itself: As the CDR3 is not closed by the conserved phenylalanine or tryptophan, this likely results from a read error. The V and J genes are TRBV2 and TRBJ1-1; unclear D gene. The CDR3 runs to 18 residues. CDR1 is SNHLY, CDR2 FYNNEI, per germline. V dropped 3 bases and J dropped 2 bases, with 22 bases sitting between them. CDR3 DNA: TGTGCCAGCAGTGACCCACATCCTCTCCCATTGACAAACACTGAAGCTTTCTCT. Translating gives CASSDPHPLPLTNTEAFS.

This clonotype is termed large. The chain links TRBV28 to TRBJ2-7; tentatively, D is TRBD1 (6 bases). The V and J ends lost 11 bases and 4 bases respectively, with 21 bases between them. The CDR3 spans 14 residues. Germline values: CDR1 MDHEN, CDR2 SYDVKM. As DNA, the CDR3 is TGTGCCCATAAGGCCGAGGGGGACCTTTACGAGCAGTACTTC. It codes for CAHKAEGDLYEQYF. Based on the CDR3 plus reference TRBV28 and TRBJ2-7, the full variable domain is DVKVTQSSRYLVKRTGEKVFLECVQDMDHENMFWYRQDPGLGLRLIYFSYDVKMKEKGDIPEGYSVSREKKERFSLILESASTNQTSMYLCAHKAEGDLYEQYFGPGTRLTVT.

By share, this clonotype ranks as large. V and J are TRBV28 and TRBJ2-1, with 7 bases lining up with TRBD1. The CDR3 covers 15 residues. Trimming removed 7 bases from V and 0 bases from J; junction bases left unmatched: 6. Germline assignment: CDR1 MDHEN and CDR2 SYDVKM. The CDR3 DNA sequence: TGTGCCAGCACCTCAGGGGGAAGCTCCTACAATGAGCAGTTCTTC. Translating gives CASTSGGSSYNEQFF. The full variable domain, with the rest looked up from reference TRBV28 and TRBJ2-1, is DVKVTQSSRYLVKRTGEKVFLECVQDMDHENMFWYRQDPGLGLRLIYFSYDVKMKEKGDIPEGYSVSREKKERFSLILESASTNQTSMYLCASTSGGSSYNEQFFGPGTRLTVL.

This clonotype qualifies as large. V gene TRBV28 combines with J gene TRBJ2-7, with a weak D call TRBD1 (5 bases). V lost 3 bases and J 2 bases, leaving 11 bases between the germline ends. Germline V lookup: CDR1 MDHEN, CDR2 SYDVKM. The CDR3 spans 14 residues. The CDR3 region is CASSFALDTYEQYF. DNA of the CDR3: TGTGCCAGCAGTTTTGCCCTGGACACCTACGAGCAGTACTTC.

This clonotype has a handful of counts. An end of the junction differs from the germline gene, which may be a read error. The V and J genes are TRBV28 and TRBJ2-7; D may be TRBD1 (5 bases). The length of the CDR3 is 16 residues. Germline V CDR1 and CDR2: MDHEN, SYDVKM. CDR3: CASSSVDTKFHYERYF. CDR3 coding DNA: TGTGCCAGCAGTTCGGTGGACACCAAATTTCACTACGAGCGGTACTTC. The entire variable domain, with the rest obtained from reference TRBV28 and TRBJ2-7, is as follows: DVKVTQSSRYLVKRTGEKVFLECVQDMDHENMFWYRQDPGLGLRLIYFSYDVKMKEKGDIPEGYSVSREKKERFSLILESASTNQTSMYLCASSSVDTKFHYERYFGPGTRLTVT.

This clonotype was seen a handful of times. V and J are TRBV6-1 and TRBJ2-5; D is possibly TRBD1 (5 bases). Trimming stripped 5 bases from V and 1 base from J, with 11 bases between. Germline V CDR1 and CDR2: MNHNS, SASEGT. The CDR3 has 14 residues. In DNA form, the CDR3 reads TGTGCCAGCAGTAGGACATTTCCCCAAGAGACCCAGTACTTC. This gives the protein CASSRTFPQETQYF.

This clonotype is medium-sized in the sample. The chain is built from TRBV19 and TRBJ2-1, with 7 bases aligning to TRBD2. The CDR3 covers 15 residues. Germline V CDR1 and CDR2: LNHDA, SQIVND (reference sequence). The J segment lost 8 bases and the V segment lost 5 bases, leaving 12 bases of the junction unmatched. The CDR3 loop is CASSPYSGWGDEQFF. In nucleotides, the CDR3 is TGTGCCAGTAGTCCCTATAGCGGGTGGGGGGATGAGCAGTTCTTC.

The rearrangement uses TRBV28 and TRBJ2-2, with 7 positions matching TRBD1. The CDR3 length is 13 residues. The V and J ends lost 5 bases and 5 bases, in that order; junction bases with no gene match: 2. Germline V gene sequence: CDR1 MDHEN, CDR2 SYDVKM. Here the CDR3 DNA reads TGTGCCAGCAGTAACAGGGGAACCGGGGAGCTGTTTTTT. Translating gives CASSNRGTGELFF.

This clonotype is categorized as medium-sized (0.01 to 0.1%). V is TRBV28 and J is TRBJ2-7, with a possible D match to TRBD1 (6 bases). This CDR3 region has 14 residues. The germline V gene has CDR1 MDHEN and CDR2 SYDVKM. V dropped 2 bases and J dropped 3 bases, with 11 bases sitting between them. CDR3 sequence: CASSLRQEGYEQYF. Written as DNA, the CDR3 is TGTGCCAGCAGTTTAAGACAGGAAGGCTACGAGCAGTACTTC.

Judged by abundance, this clonotype is large. The chain couples TRBV2 to TRBJ2-1; D gene unclear. V lost 2 bases and J 7 bases, leaving 9 bases between the germline ends. Looked up from germline, CDR1 is SNHLY and CDR2 is FYNNEI. The length of the CDR3 is 13 residues. Here the CDR3 reads CASSESFRNEQFF. CDR3 DNA: TGTGCCAGCAGTGAATCTTTTCGGAATGAGCAGTTCTTC. The complete variable domain, with remaining parts taken from reference TRBV2 and TRBJ2-1, reads EPEVTQTPSHQVTQMGQEVILRCVPISNHLYFYWYRQILGQKVEFLVSFYNNEISEKSEIFDDQFSVERPDGSNFTLKIRSTKLEDSAMYFCASSESFRNEQFFGPGTRLTVL.

In regard to this clonotype: Given a much more abundant clone one base away, this may be a read error. This chain connects TRBV28 to TRBJ2-3; D is ambiguous. The ends were cut back, 6 bases at V and 14 bases at J, with 9 bases in the middle. This CDR3 contains 9 residues. From germline, CDR1 is MDHEN and CDR2 SYDVKM. This chain's CDR3 is CASRPPMYF. The CDR3 DNA is TGTGCCAGCAGGCCACCTATGTATTTT.

The J gene is TRBJ2-7, the V gene TRBV25-1, with a possible D match to TRBD2 (6 bases). From germline, CDR1 is MGHDK and CDR2 SYGVNS. The CDR3 runs to 12 residues. Trimming removed 4 bases at V and 7 bases at J, with 11 bases between. The CDR3 DNA reads TGTGCCAGCAGTGTGTCCGGAGGGGAGCAGTACTTC. Translated: CASSVSGGEQYF.

By share, this clonotype ranks as large. The rearrangement uses TRBV2 and TRBJ2-7; D gene uncertain. Trimming cost V 1 base and J 2 bases, with 12 bases left between them. The CDR3 extends over 15 amino acids. CDR1 is SNHLY, CDR2 FYNNEI, per germline. In DNA, the CDR3 is TGTGCCAGCAGTGAAGAGGGCCGCATGGCCTACGAGCAGTACTTC. Translating it yields CASSEEGRMAYEQYF.

By sample fraction, this clonotype is large. The chain carries TRBV19 and TRBJ1-1; tentative D call: TRBD1 (5 bases). The CDR3 extends over 13 amino acids. V was clipped by 2 bases and J by 5 bases, with 9 bases between them. CDR1 and CDR2 (germline): LNHDA, SQIVND (reference sequence). CDR3 protein: CASSIQGSTEAFF. The DNA for the CDR3 is TGTGCCAGTAGTATACAGGGTAGTACTGAAGCTTTCTTT.

This clonotype is categorized as large. The chain uses TRBV28 and TRBJ2-2; 12 bases are shared with TRBD2. CDR1 is MDHEN, CDR2 SYDVKM, per germline. V was clipped by 5 bases and J by 6 bases; unmatched bases: 7. The CDR3 extends over 16 amino acids. DNA for the CDR3: TGTGCCAGCAGTCCACGGACTAGCGGGGCCGCCGGGGAGCTGTTTTTT. Amino acids: CASSPRTSGAAGELFF. The variable domain in full, completed from reference TRBV28 and TRBJ2-2, reads DVKVTQSSRYLVKRTGEKVFLECVQDMDHENMFWYRQDPGLGLRLIYFSYDVKMKEKGDIPEGYSVSREKKERFSLILESASTNQTSMYLCASSPRTSGAAGELFFGEGSRLTVL.

This clonotype qualifies as medium-sized. J is TRBJ2-1 and V is TRBV4-3; 8 bases align to TRBD2. The CDR3 runs 14 residues. Germline V gene data show CDR1 as LGHNA and CDR2 as YSLEER. With V trimmed by 0 bases and J by 8 bases, 3 bases remained unmatched. For the CDR3, the DNA is TGCGCCAGCAGCCAAGACGGGGGGGCGGATGAGCAGTTCTTC. This encodes CASSQDGGADEQFF.

With respect to this clonotype: A much larger clone differs from this one at a single base, so this may be a read error. This chain uses TRBV28 with TRBJ2-3, with TRBD2 as a possible D gene (5 bases). The ends were cut back, 4 bases at V and 2 bases at J, with 28 bases in the middle. Germline V gene sequence: CDR1 MDHEN, CDR2 SYDVKM. The CDR3 consists of 20 residues. CDR3 protein: CASSSDLTPLVKEDTDTQYF. In DNA form, the CDR3 reads TGTGCCAGCAGTTCCGACCTTACGCCCTTAGTTAAGGAGGACACAGATACGCAGTATTTT.

This clonotype is labeled medium-sized. The chain has TRBV19 and TRBJ2-2; D remains unclear. The CDR3 is made up of 14 amino acids. Deletions cut 6 bases from V and 3 bases from J, with 11 bases between. The V gene's germline CDR1 is LNHDA and CDR2 SQIVND (reference sequence). The CDR3 DNA is TGTGCCAGTAGCGCCCCAGGCGACACCGGGGAGCTGTTTTTT. It codes for CASSAPGDTGELFF. The full variable domain, with the rest looked up from reference TRBV19 and TRBJ2-2, is DGGITQSPKYLFRKEGQNVTLSCEQNLNHDAMYWYRQDPGQGLRLIYYSQIVNDFQKGDIAEGYSVSREKKESFPLTVTSAQKNPTAFYLCASSAPGDTGELFFGEGSRLTVL.

By frequency in the sample, this clonotype is large (0.1 to 1%). The chain links TRBV7-3 to TRBJ2-1, with 13 nucleotides matching TRBD2. The ends lost 5 bases at V and 8 bases at J; junction bases unmatched: 6. The CDR3 has 15 residues. Germline V gene sequence: CDR1 SGHTA, CDR2 FQGTGA. CDR3 in amino acids: CASSRLAGGTDEQFF. In DNA, the CDR3 is TGTGCCAGCAGCCGACTAGCGGGAGGTACAGATGAGCAGTTCTTC. Variable domain in full (rest from reference TRBV7-3 and TRBJ2-1): GAGVSQTPSNKVTEKGKYVELRCDPISGHTALYWYRQSLGQGPEFLIYFQGTGAADDSGLPNDRFFAVRPEGSVSTLKIQRTERGDSAVYLCASSRLAGGTDEQFFGPGTRLTVL.

By share of the sample, this clonotype is medium-sized. The chain couples TRBV14 to TRBJ2-1; perhaps TRBD2 as D (5 bases). V dropped 4 bases and J dropped 3 bases, with 7 bases sitting between them. This CDR3 region has 13 residues. The germline V gene has CDR1 SGHDN and CDR2 FVKESK. The CDR3 loop reads CASSPGIYNEQFF. As DNA, the CDR3 is TGTGCCAGCAGCCCGGGAATCTACAATGAGCAGTTCTTC.

This clonotype is categorized as large. The chain is built from TRBV19 and TRBJ2-1; no definite D call. Germline values: CDR1 LNHDA, CDR2 SQIVND (reference sequence). The ends were cut back, 5 bases at V and 3 bases at J, with 2 bases in the middle. This CDR3 comprises 11 residues. This CDR3 reads CASSDYNEQFF. In DNA form, the CDR3 reads TGTGCCAGTAGTGACTACAATGAGCAGTTCTTC.

This clonotype is large by share. J is TRBJ2-7 and V is TRBV27; TRBD1 agrees at 9 bases. Trimming cost V 4 bases and J 4 bases; bases outside gene matches: 17. Germline assignment: CDR1 MNHEY and CDR2 SMNVEV (reference sequence). The CDR3 is 18 amino acids. The CDR3, as DNA: TGTGCCAGCAGTTCAACTACTCCCGACAGGGGGGCCGTTTACGAGCAGTACTTC. Protein sequence: CASSSTTPDRGAVYEQYF.

The gene calls are TRBV27 and TRBJ2-5; 8 nucleotides agree with TRBD2. Germline trimming cut 6 bases from V and 5 bases from J; bases unmatched to any gene: 14. The CDR3 runs to 16 residues. The germline gives CDR1 MNHEY, CDR2 SMNVEV (reference sequence). CDR3: CASSRGLAGLKETQYF. In DNA form, the CDR3 reads TGTGCCAGCAGCCGAGGACTAGCCGGATTGAAGGAGACCCAGTACTTC.